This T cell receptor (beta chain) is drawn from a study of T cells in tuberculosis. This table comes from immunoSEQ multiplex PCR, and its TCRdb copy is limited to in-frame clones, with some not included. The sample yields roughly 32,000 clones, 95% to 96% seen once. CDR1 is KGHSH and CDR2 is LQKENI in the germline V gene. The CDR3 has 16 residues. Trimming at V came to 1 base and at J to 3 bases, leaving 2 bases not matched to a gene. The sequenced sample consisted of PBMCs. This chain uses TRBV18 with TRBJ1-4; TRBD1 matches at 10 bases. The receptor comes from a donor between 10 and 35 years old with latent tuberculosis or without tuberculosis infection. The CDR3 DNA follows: TGTGCCAGCTCACCACAGACAGGGGGCTCTAATGAAAAACTGTTTTTT. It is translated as CASSPQTGGSNEKLFF.